A single sample gave rise to the 13 T cell receptor beta chains below, sequenced in a study of cytomegalovirus exposure and HLA in healthy donors. PCR was performed using 60 Vbeta and 13 Jbeta primers. This table comes from immunoSEQ multiplex PCR, and its TCRdb copy is limited to in-frame clones, with some not included. This table holds 150,000 to 200,000 clones, around nine tenths found once. Sequenced sample: PBMCs. The receptors were sampled from a woman between 18 and 30 years old in good health and CMV-seronegative.

The chain recombines TRBV27 with TRBJ2-1; no clear D gene. The CDR3 length is 17 residues. V shed 3 bases and J shed 0 bases, with 15 bases lying between them. Germline values: CDR1 MNHEY, CDR2 SMNVEV (reference sequence). CDR3 in DNA: TGTGCCAGCAGTTTGTTGATCCACTCAAGCTCCTACAATGAGCAGTTCTTC. It codes for CASSLLIHSSSYNEQFF.

This sequence joins TRBV7-9 and TRBJ2-7; a weak D match, TRBD2 (6 bases). V was trimmed by 2 bases and J by 0 bases, leaving 17 bases between them. Germline V CDR1 and CDR2: SEHNR, FQNEAQ (reference sequence). This CDR3 region has 17 residues. CDR3 sequence (DNA): TGTGCCAGCAGCTTACCCATGGGAGGCCAAGACTCCTACGAGCAGTACTTC. Protein product: CASSLPMGGQDSYEQYF.

This chain connects TRBV7-9 to TRBJ1-2; maybe TRBD1 (6 bases). V gave up 5 bases and J gave up 1 base, with 17 bases separating them. The CDR3 totals 16 residues. Germline-derived CDR1 and CDR2 are SEHNR and FQNEAQ (reference sequence). CDR3: CASSEVGGQSNYGYTF. CDR3 DNA: TGTGCCAGCAGCGAAGTAGGAGGACAGAGTAACTATGGCTACACCTTC.

This chain connects TRBV29-1 to TRBJ1-1, with TRBD1 as a possible D gene (6 bases). The CDR3 loop spans 13 amino acids. Germline V lookup: CDR1 SQVTM, CDR2 ANQGSEA. V lost 8 bases and J lost 0, with 13 bases in between. This CDR3 reads CSFNGGMNTEAFF. The CDR3 nucleotides read TGCAGCTTCAATGGGGGCATGAACACTGAAGCTTTCTTT.

This chain connects TRBV19 to TRBJ2-1, with D possibly TRBD1 on 5 matching bases. The length of the CDR3 is 16 residues. Trimming took off 3 bases at V and 1 base at J, with 13 bases between the two ends. The germline CDR1 and CDR2 sequences are LNHDA and SQIVND (reference sequence). CDR3 in amino acids: CASSMSGLESYNEQFF. The CDR3 region has the DNA TGTGCCAGTAGTATGTCAGGGCTTGAGTCCTACAATGAGCAGTTCTTC.

This clone was found a few times. The genes are TRBV29-1 and TRBJ2-3, with D possibly matching TRBD2 (7 bases). The CDR3 covers 15 residues. CDR1 and CDR2 from the germline V gene are SQVTM and ANQGSEA. The CDR3 sequence: CRSQEGGGGTDTQYF. The DNA for the CDR3 is TGCAGGTCACAAGAGGGGGGGGGAGGCACAGATACGCAGTATTTT.

The CDR3 is CASRMIGEGTDTQYF. The CDR3, as DNA: TGTGCCAGCCGCATGATAGGGGAGGGCACAGATACGCAGTATTTT. The chain links TRBV6-5 to TRBJ2-3; TRBD2 is a possible D gene (6 bases). The CDR3 consists of 15 residues. Germline CDR1 MNHEY, CDR2 SVGAGI. The V gene lost 8 bases and the J gene lost 1 base, with 16 bases spanning the gap.

CDR3 coding DNA: TGTGCCAGCAGCCAAGAAATAAGCGGCTCCTACAATGAGCAGTTCTTC. This codes for CASSQEISGSYNEQFF. J is TRBJ2-1 and V is TRBV14; D possibly corresponds to TRBD2 (5 bases). Germline CDR1 SGHDN, CDR2 FVKESK. V was clipped by 0 bases and J by 0 bases, with 9 bases between them. The CDR3 loop spans 16 amino acids.

The gene calls are TRBV18 and TRBJ1-3; D unclear. CDR3 length: 16 amino acids. Per the germline V gene, CDR1 is KGHSH and CDR2 is LQKENI. Trimming stripped 3 bases from V and 4 bases from J, with 16 bases between. CDR3 DNA sequence: TGTGCCAGCTCACCGACCGGGTACCAGTCAGGAAACACCATATATTTT. It translates to CASSPTGYQSGNTIYF.

This clone appeared a single time. The rearrangement uses TRBV28 and TRBJ2-3; 9 bases are a match to TRBD2. The CDR3 is 14 residues long. After removal of 4 bases from V and 4 bases from J, the junction contained 3 bases not matched to a gene. The germline V gene has CDR1 MDHEN and CDR2 SYDVKM. CDR3 in amino acids: CASSSLAGPDTQYF. The CDR3 DNA follows: TGTGCCAGCAGTTCGCTAGCGGGGCCAGATACGCAGTATTTT.

This chain joins TRBV9 and TRBJ1-2; TRBD1 is a possible D gene (5 bases). Germline assignment: CDR1 SGDLS and CDR2 YYNGEE. V gave up 4 bases and J gave up 3 bases, with 13 bases separating them. The CDR3 has 14 amino acids. DNA of the CDR3: TGTGCCAGCAGCTTATCGGGGGTGGACTATGGCTACACCTTC. The encoded protein is CASSLSGVDYGYTF.

This sequence joins TRBV7-2 and TRBJ2-5, with 11 bases identical to TRBD2. Germline V gene sequence: CDR1 SGHTA, CDR2 FQGNSA. The ends lost 5 bases at V and 5 bases at J; junction bases unmatched: 1. CDR3 length: 13 amino acids. Written as DNA, the CDR3 is TGTGCCAGCAGCCGGACTAGCGGGGAGACCCAGTACTTC. This translates into CASSRTSGETQYF.

The chain combines TRBV11-1 with TRBJ1-1; D remains unclear. Trimming left V 3 bases short and J 0 bases short, with 8 bases between. From germline, CDR1 is SGHAT and CDR2 FQDESV (reference sequence). This CDR3 is 14 amino acids long. The CDR3 sequence: CASSFVRVNTEAFF. CDR3 in DNA: TGTGCCAGCAGCTTTGTGCGAGTGAACACTGAAGCTTTCTTT.